This TCR beta chain is drawn from a study of beta chain features in type 1 diabetes. Study observations and caveats: TCRB CDR3s from Type 1 diabetes patients were moderately but significantly shorter in all four CD4+ subsets.

Germline V lookup: CDR1 SGHVS, CDR2 FQNEAQ. The ends were cut back, 5 bases at V and 2 bases at J, with 12 bases in the middle. This CDR3 contains 14 residues. The authors reverse transcribed all of the isolated RNA, so sequencing captured expressed TCRB transcripts. Libraries were prepared by immunoSEQ multiplex PCR; TCRdb keeps only in-frame clonotypes and omits some of them. The sample holds about 640,000 clones, 9.5% to 15% seen once. Naive, central memory, regulatory and stem cell-like memory cells within the CD4+ compartment were sorted using CD45RO/CCR7/CD25/CD127/CD95/CD27. For this clone: Its antigen is currently unknown.

The sequenced sample consisted of naive CD4+ T cells from blood. The chain carries TRBV7-8 and TRBJ1-2, with unresolved D. The receptor was isolated from a man aged 25 to 40 with type 1 diabetes. CDR3 residues: CASSRRVANYGYTF. In DNA, the CDR3 is TGTGCCAGCAGCCGGAGGGTAGCGAACTATGGCTACACCTTC.